At least ten counts were recorded for the clone carrying this T cell receptor beta chain. Amplification of TCR beta CDR3 regions was performed using RNA transcripts as template. HTBI primers drove first-round RT-PCR of the TCR CDR3. TCRdb re-derived calls from the multiplex PCR reads in MiXCR, one entry per CDR3 protein. The table shows under 350,000 distinct CDR3 sequences, with 21% occurring only once. The data were taken from a study of T cells in Graves' hyperthyroidism and ophthalmopathy. Germline loops: CDR1 SGHRS, CDR2 YFSETQ. Between the trimmed V and J ends, which lost 4 bases and 0 bases, there was a span of 13 bases. The CDR3 totals 15 residues.

This TCR derives from a woman aged 50 to 60 with Graves' hyperthyroidism. This rearrangement joins TRBV5-1 to TRBJ1-1; D gene unclear. The sample taken for sequencing was blood. The CDR3 sequence: CASSLTTAMNTEAFF. CDR3 bases: TGCGCCAGCAGCCTGACGACCGCTATGAACACTGAAGCTTTCTTT. The full variable domain, rest sourced from reference TRBV5-1 and TRBJ1-1, is KAGVTQTPRYLIKTRGQQVTLSCSPISGHRSVSWYQQTPGQGLQFLFEYFSETQRNKGNFPGRFSGRQFSNSRSEMNVSTLELGDSALYLCASSLTTAMNTEAFFGQGTRLTVV.